This T cell receptor beta chain stems from a study of blood T cell repertoires in COVID-19. About the research overall: In each case, the material was cDNA or gDNA derived from T cells, B-cell-depleted T cells, or PBMCs.

Trimming took 7 bases from V and 4 from J, leaving 22 bases between them. The CDR3 runs to 16 residues. Germline lookup yields CDR1 MNHNS and CDR2 SASEGT. This clone was observed a single time. Participant reports of clinical history set cohort assignment. What the recovered Cohort 3 donors had was two negative PCRs, clearance, or symptom resolution. Source study methods: Amplification from reference gene primers served as the basis for estimated nucleated cell counts. Data came from immunoSEQ multiplex PCR; TCRdb stores just in-frame clones and leaves some out. V, J and clone size are taken as reported in that table, and D and trimming were inferred from the DNA itself. This sample has around 160,000 clones, with around 84% found just once.

This receptor was obtained from a man aged 35-49 years who had recovered from COVID-19. The rearrangement joins TRBV6-1 to TRBJ1-2, with unresolved D. The source material was PBMCs or T cells enriched from blood (not recorded which). CDR3 DNA: TGTGCCAGCATTGACGGCTTCTTTTCACCTAGCTATGGCTACACCTTC. This codes for CASIDGFFSPSYGYTF.